The rows below give T cell receptor beta chains drawn from one sample of a study of shared clonotypes between healthy human individuals. The table came from immunoSEQ multiplex PCR; TCRdb's copy has only in-frame clones and leaves some out. This table has 2 million to 2.5 million clones, 90% to 95% appearing once. Material: naive CD4+ T cells from PBMCs. The receptors were gathered from a man younger than 35 in good health. Some clones in this sample may be carry-over from other donors' samples. The CDR3 runs from the conserved cysteine through the conserved F or W. Fields, in order: J gene, D gene, V gene, CDR3 DNA, CDR3 protein. The D gene is left open where the match is weak.

TRBJ2-7	-	TRBV7-3	TGTGCCAGCAGATCAACGGGGCACTACGAGCAGTACTTC	CASRSTGHYEQYF
TRBJ1-5	-	TRBV7-2	TGTGCCAGCAGCTTGGGGGACTCGGCGGGCAATCAGCCCCAGCATTTT	CASSLGDSAGNQPQHF
TRBJ2-5	-	TRBV11-1	TGTGCCAGCAGCTTTAACAGGCAAGAGACCCAGTACTTC	CASSFNRQETQYF
TRBJ2-7	-	TRBV5-1	TGCGCCAGCAGCCCAGGGGAGGGCGAGCAGTACTTC	CASSPGEGEQYF
TRBJ2-1	TRBD2	TRBV19	TGTGCCAGTAGTATCCTGGGGAGCGGGAGCTACAATGAGCAGTTCTTC	CASSILGSGSYNEQFF
TRBJ1-1	-	TRBV10-3	TGTGCCATCTCAGGAGGGAAGAACACTGAAGCTTTCTTT	CAISGGKNTEAFF
TRBJ2-2	-	TRBV27	TGTGCCAGCAGTTGGGGCACCGGGGAGCTGTTTTTT	CASSWGTGELFF
TRBJ1-5	TRBD1	TRBV2	TGTGCCAGCAGCCCAGGGGGGGTTAGGCCCCAGCATTTT	CASSPGGVRPQHF
TRBJ2-5	-	TRBV25-1	TGTGCCAGCAGTCCCTGGAGGGGCTACGAGACCCAGTACTTC	CASSPWRGYETQYF
TRBJ2-5	TRBD2	TRBV5-1	TGCGCCAGCAGCTTGAGCCCGGGGGGTCAAGAGACCCAGTACTTC	CASSLSPGGQETQYF
TRBJ1-1	-	TRBV4-3	TGCGCCAGCAGCCAAGAGCCATTCTCGAACACTGAAGCTTTCTTT	CASSQEPFSNTEAFF
TRBJ1-1	-	TRBV28	TGTGCCAGCAGGGAGACAGGCCGGAACACTGAAGCTTTCTTT	CASRETGRNTEAFF
TRBJ1-1	TRBD1	TRBV5-1	TGCGCCAGCAGCCCCCGACAGGGGGATGAAGCTTTCTTT	CASSPRQGDEAFF
TRBJ2-7	TRBD2	TRBV28	TGTGCCAGCAGTACCATTCCCGGGACTAGCGGGACCGAGCAGTACTTC	CASSTIPGTSGTEQYF